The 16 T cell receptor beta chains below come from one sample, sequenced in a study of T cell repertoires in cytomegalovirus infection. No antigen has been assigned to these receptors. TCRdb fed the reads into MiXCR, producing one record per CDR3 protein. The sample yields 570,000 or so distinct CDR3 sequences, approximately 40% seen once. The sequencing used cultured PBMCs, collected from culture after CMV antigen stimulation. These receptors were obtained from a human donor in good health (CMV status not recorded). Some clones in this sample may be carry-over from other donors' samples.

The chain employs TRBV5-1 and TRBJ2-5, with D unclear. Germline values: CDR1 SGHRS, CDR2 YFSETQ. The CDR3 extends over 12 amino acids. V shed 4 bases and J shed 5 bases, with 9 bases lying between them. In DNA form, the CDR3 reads TGCGCCAGCAGCCACACAACGGAGACCCAGTACTTC. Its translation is CASSHTTETQYF.

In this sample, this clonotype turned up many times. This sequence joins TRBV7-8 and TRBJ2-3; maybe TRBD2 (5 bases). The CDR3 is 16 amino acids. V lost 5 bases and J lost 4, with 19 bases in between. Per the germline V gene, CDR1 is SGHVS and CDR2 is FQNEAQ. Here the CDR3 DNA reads TGTGCCAGCAGCCCCCAAGGTGGGGAGAACGCAGATACGCAGTATTTT. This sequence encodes CASSPQGGENADTQYF.

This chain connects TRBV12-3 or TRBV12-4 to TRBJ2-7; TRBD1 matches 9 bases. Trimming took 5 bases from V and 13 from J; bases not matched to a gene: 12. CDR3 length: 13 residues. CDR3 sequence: CASSPDRGSHTYF. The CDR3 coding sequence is TGTGCCAGCAGTCCAGACAGGGGGAGTCACACTTACTTC.

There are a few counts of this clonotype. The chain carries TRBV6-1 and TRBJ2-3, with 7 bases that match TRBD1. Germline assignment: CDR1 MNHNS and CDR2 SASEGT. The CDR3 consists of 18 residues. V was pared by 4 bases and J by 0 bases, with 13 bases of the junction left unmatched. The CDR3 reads CASSASGTASWSTDTQYF. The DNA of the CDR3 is TGTGCCAGCAGTGCGTCTGGGACAGCCTCCTGGAGCACAGATACGCAGTATTTT.

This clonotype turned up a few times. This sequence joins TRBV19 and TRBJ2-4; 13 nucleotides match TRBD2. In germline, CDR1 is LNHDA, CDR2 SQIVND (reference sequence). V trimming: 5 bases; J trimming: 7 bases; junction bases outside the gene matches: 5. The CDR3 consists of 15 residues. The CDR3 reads CASSRLAGGGNIQYF. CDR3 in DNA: TGTGCCAGTAGTCGACTAGCGGGAGGCGGGAACATTCAGTACTTC. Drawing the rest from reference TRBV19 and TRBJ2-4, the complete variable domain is DGGITQSPKYLFRKEGQNVTLSCEQNLNHDAMYWYRQDPGQGLRLIYYSQIVNDFQKGDIAEGYSVSREKKESFPLTVTSAQKNPTAFYLCASSRLAGGGNIQYFGAGTRLSVL.

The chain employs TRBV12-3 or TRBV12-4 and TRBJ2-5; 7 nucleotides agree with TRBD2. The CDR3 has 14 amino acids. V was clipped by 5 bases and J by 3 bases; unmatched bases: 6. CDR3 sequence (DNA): TGTGCCAGCAGTCCGACGGCGGGGGAAGAGACCCAGTACTTC. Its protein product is CASSPTAGEETQYF.

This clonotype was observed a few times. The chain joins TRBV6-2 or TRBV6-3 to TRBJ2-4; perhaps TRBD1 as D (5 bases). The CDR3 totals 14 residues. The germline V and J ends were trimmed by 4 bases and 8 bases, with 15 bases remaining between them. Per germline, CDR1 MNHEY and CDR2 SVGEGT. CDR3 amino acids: CASSSQGPSDIQYF. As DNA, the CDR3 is TGTGCCAGCAGTTCTCAGGGTCCGAGCGACATTCAGTACTTC.

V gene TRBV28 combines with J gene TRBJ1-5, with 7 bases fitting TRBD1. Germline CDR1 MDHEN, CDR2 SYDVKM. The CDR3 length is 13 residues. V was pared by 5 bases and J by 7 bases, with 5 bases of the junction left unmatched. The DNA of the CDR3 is TGTGCCAGCAGTCTAACAGGGGCCCAGCCCCAGCATTTT. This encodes CASSLTGAQPQHF.

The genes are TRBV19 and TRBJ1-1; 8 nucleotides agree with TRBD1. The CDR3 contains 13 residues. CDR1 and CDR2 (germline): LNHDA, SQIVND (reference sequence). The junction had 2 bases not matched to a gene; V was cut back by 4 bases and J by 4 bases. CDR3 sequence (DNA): TGTGCCAGTAGTAACAGGGGGGGCACTGAAGCTTTCTTT. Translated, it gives CASSNRGGTEAFF.

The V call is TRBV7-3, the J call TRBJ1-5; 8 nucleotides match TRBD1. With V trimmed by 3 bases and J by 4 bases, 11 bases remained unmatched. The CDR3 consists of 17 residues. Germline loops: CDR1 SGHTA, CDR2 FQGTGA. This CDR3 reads CASSLVQGANRNQPQHF. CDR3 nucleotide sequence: TGTGCCAGCAGCTTGGTCCAGGGGGCGAATAGGAATCAGCCCCAGCATTTT.

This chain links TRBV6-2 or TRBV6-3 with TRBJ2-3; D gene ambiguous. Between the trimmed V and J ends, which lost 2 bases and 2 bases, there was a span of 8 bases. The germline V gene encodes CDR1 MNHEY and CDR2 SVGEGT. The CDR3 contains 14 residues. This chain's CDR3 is CASSYRAITDTQYF. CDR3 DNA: TGTGCCAGCAGTTACAGAGCAATCACAGATACGCAGTATTTT.

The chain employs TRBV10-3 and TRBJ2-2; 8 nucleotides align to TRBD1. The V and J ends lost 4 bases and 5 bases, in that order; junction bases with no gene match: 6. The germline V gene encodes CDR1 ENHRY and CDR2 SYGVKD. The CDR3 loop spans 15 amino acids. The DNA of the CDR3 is TGTGCCATCAGTGTGCAGGGGGCCCAAACCGGGGAGCTGTTTTTT. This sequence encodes CAISVQGAQTGELFF.

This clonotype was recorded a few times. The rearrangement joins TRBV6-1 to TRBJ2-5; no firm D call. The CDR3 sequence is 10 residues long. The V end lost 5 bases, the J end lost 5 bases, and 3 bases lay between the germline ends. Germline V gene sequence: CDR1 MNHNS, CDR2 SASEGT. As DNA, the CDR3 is TGTGCCAGCAGTTACGAGACCCAGTACTTC. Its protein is CASSYETQYF.

As DNA, the CDR3 is TGTGCCAGCAGCGAGGACTGGGCGGAGACCCAGTACTTC. This translates into CASSEDWAETQYF. The chain uses TRBV7-8 and TRBJ2-5; D is perhaps TRBD2 (5 bases). V was trimmed by 5 bases and J by 5 bases, leaving 12 bases between them. Germline V CDR1 and CDR2: SGHVS, FQNEAQ. CDR3 length: 13 residues.

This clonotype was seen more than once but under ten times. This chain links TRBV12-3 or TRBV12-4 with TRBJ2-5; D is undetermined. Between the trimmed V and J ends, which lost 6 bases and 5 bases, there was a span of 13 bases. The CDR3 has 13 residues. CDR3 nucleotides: TGTGCCAGCAGCTTTGGGTGGAAGGAGACCCAGTACTTC. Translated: CASSFGWKETQYF.

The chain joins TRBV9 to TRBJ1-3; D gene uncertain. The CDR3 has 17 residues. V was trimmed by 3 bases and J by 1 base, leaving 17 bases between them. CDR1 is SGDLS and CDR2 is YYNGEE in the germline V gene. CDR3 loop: CASSGEGGSRSGNTIYF. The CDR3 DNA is TGTGCCAGCAGCGGCGAGGGTGGCAGCAGATCTGGAAACACCATATATTTT.